This TCR beta chain is from a study of blood T cells in healthy people across ages. General observations from the study: Long-lived donors exceeded aged donors in naive CD4+ cells and diversity. Roughly linear age-related decline in beta diversity appeared, significant by age 40.

A second PCR, run for about 6 to 11 cycles, used a sample-barcoded 5' primer plus a J-beta primer mix. Each single sample gave us at least 3 million CDR3-containing paired-end reads. TCRdb redid the calling of the 5' RACE reads with MiXCR, one entry per CDR3 protein. The sample includes about 780,000 distinct CDR3 sequences, more than 35% of them seen just once. Note on this clonotype: Its target is unknown.

The sequenced material came from blood. The receptor's source is an elderly man in good health.

Here the CDR3 reads CASSPIRTAYGYTF. CDR3 nucleotides: TGTGCCAGCAGCCCCATTCGGACAGCCTATGGCTACACCTTC. The V gene is TRBV9, the J gene TRBJ1-2; maybe TRBD1 (6 bases). Trimming left V 4 bases short and J 4 bases short, with 14 bases between. The germline V gene encodes CDR1 SGDLS and CDR2 YYNGEE. CDR3 length: 14 residues.